This TCR beta chain was identified in a study of T cell responses to AZD1222 COVID-19 vaccine. Regarding this clone: Its specificity is unknown.

Some clones are missing from TCRdb's copy, which holds only in-frame ones; the method was immunoSEQ multiplex PCR. The profile covers around 140,000 clones, with roughly 88% appearing a single time and approximately 1.6% taken by the ten largest. Study conclusions and caveats: Most donors were white British, females outnumbered males, and clonal diversity was possibly underestimated. Spike-specific TCR breadth and depth rose after two AZD1222 doses. Spike was spanned by vaccine-associated CD4 TCRs, which were dominant at 160-218 and 743-854.

The clonotype was recovered from an adult who received the AZD1222 COVID-19 vaccine. Sequenced here: peripheral blood, sampled 28 days after the second AZD1222 dose.

CDR3 bases: TGTGCCAGCAGCTTAGGGAGAGGGAATGTCAATGAGCAGTTCTTC. The encoded protein is CASSLGRGNVNEQFF. The J gene is TRBJ2-1, the V gene TRBV11-2; possible D gene TRBD2, 5 bases. Germline lookup yields CDR1 SGHAT and CDR2 FQNNGV. Trimming removed 1 base at V and 6 bases at J, with 13 bases between. This CDR3 has 15 residues.